Within the sample, the clone carrying this T cell receptor (beta chain) is large. Its antigen remains unidentified. Every cDNA TCR molecule received its own unique molecular identifier. Via MiXCR, TCRdb re-called the 5' RACE reads, giving one row per CDR3 protein. The top ten hold 25% of the sample, which has 400 to 500 distinct CDR3 sequences, approximately 14% seen once. Sample time point: sample taken at primary tumor resection. 72 TRACERx patients with early, untreated non-small cell lung cancer donated samples. Extraction of whole RNA from tumor, nontumor lung or frozen PBMC preceded unsorted sequencing. These data originate in a study of spatial heterogeneity in lung cancer. For the study at large: A strong correlation was found between TCR transcript counts in tumor regions and a T cell module score derived from matched bulk RNA-seq.

Study results and caveats: Counts of expanded intratumoral alpha and beta TCRs tracked tumor mutation counts.

Germline CDR1 MNHEY, CDR2 SMNVEV (reference sequence). There are 18 residues in the CDR3. J was trimmed by 4 bases and V by 0 bases; bases with no gene match: 10. This sequence originates from a female donor with early-stage non-small cell lung cancer. The sequencing here drew on lung tumor tissue, taken at surgery. The chain joins TRBV27 to TRBJ1-2, with 11 nucleotides matching TRBD1. CDR3 nucleotides: TGTGCCAGCAGTTTATCGGGCGGACAGGGGGCCATTGCCTATGGCTACACCTTC. Amino acids: CASSLSGGQGAIAYGYTF.